The clone carrying this TCR beta chain has a single count. This sample is drawn from a study of shared clonotypes between healthy human individuals. This CDR3 spans 17 amino acids. The V gene's germline CDR1 is SGHAT and CDR2 FQNNGV. V was trimmed by 5 bases and J by 0 bases, leaving 20 bases between them. Sequencing was performed with immunoSEQ multiplex PCR; in TCRdb, only in-frame clones are kept and a portion is missing. The data show 450,000 to 600,000 clones, around 79% seen once. The clonotype originates from a woman in her thirties or forties in good health. Some clones in this sample may be carry-over from other donors' samples. V is TRBV11-2 and J is TRBJ2-7, with D possibly TRBD2 on 5 matching bases. Sequencing input: PBMCs. The CDR3 loop is CASSETPGAVHSYEQYF. The CDR3 bases are TGTGCCAGCAGCGAGACCCCCGGAGCGGTACACTCCTACGAGCAGTACTTC.